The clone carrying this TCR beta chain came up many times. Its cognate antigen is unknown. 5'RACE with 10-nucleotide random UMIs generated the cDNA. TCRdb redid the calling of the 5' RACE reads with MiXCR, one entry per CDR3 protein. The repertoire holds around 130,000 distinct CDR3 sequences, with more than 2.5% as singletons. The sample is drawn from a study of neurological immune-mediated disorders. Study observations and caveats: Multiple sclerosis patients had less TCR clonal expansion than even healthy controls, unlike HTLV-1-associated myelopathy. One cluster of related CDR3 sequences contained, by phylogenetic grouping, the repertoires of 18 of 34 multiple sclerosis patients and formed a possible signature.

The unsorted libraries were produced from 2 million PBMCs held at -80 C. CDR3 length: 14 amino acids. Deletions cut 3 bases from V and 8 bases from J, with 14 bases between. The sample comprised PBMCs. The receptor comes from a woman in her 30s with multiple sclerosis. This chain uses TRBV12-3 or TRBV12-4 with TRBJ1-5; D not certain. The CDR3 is CASSLARVGEPQHF. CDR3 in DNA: TGTGCCAGCAGTTTGGCCCGGGTTGGGGAGCCCCAGCATTTT.